This note documents a single T cell receptor (beta chain) sequence. This table comes from immunoSEQ multiplex PCR, and its TCRdb copy is limited to in-frame clones, with some not included. The sample holds more than 200,000 clones, around four fifths seen once. The data belong to a study of blood T cell repertoires in COVID-19. What was sequenced was peripheral blood. This TCR came from a woman aged 40-49 years with active or convalescent COVID-19.

CDR3 DNA: TGTGCCAGCAGTGCCGACAGCAATGAGCAGTTCTTC. This codes for CASSADSNEQFF. The rearrangement links TRBV2 to TRBJ2-1, with D possibly being TRBD1 (5 bases). The CDR3 is 12 residues long. CDR1 SNHLY and CDR2 FYNNEI come from the germline V gene. Trimming shortened V by 4 bases and J by 6 bases, and 7 bases separated the two germline ends.